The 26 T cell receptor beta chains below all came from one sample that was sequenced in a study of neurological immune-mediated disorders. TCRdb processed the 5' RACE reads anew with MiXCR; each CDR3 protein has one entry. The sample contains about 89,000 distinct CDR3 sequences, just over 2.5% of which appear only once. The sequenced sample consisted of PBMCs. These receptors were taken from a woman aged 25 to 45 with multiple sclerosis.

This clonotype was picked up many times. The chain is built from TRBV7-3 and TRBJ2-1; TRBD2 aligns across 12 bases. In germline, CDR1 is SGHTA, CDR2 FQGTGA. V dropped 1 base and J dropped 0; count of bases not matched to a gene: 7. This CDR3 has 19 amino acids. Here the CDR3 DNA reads TGTGCCAGCAGCTTAAGAGGGACTAGCGGGTACAGCTCCTACAATGAGCAGTTCTTC. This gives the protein CASSLRGTSGYSSYNEQFF.

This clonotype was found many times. The CDR3 DNA sequence: TGTGCCAGCAGTTTGAAGGTCCTTGGCGCCAGTGGGGAGACCCAGTACTTC. Its translation: CASSLKVLGASGETQYF. This chain links TRBV12-3 or TRBV12-4 with TRBJ2-5; D unresolved. The germline V and J ends were trimmed by 3 bases and 5 bases, with 22 bases remaining between them. The CDR3 runs to 17 residues.

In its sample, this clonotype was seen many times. The CDR3: CATSRRAGGSYEQYF. CDR3 in DNA: TGTGCCACCAGCAGACGAGCGGGAGGGTCCTACGAGCAGTACTTC. The chain uses TRBV15 and TRBJ2-7, with TRBD2 matching over 10 bases. Germline V gene lookup returns CDR1 LNHNV and CDR2 YYDKDF (reference sequence). This CDR3 is built from 15 residues. V gave up 2 bases and J gave up 1 base; unmatched junction bases: 2.

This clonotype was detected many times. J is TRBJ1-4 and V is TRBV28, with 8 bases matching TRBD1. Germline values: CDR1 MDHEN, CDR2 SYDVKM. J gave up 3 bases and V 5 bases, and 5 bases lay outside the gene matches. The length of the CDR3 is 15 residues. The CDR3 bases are TGTGCCAGCAGTGAACTACAGGGGGCTAATGAAAAACTGTTTTTT. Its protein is CASSELQGANEKLFF.

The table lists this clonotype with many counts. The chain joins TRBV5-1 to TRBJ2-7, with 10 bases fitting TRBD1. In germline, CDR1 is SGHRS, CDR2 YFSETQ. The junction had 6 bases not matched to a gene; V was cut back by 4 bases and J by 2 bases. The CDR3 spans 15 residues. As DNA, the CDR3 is TGCGCCAGCAGCCGGGGGACAGGGGAAACCTACGAGCAGTACTTC. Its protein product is CASSRGTGETYEQYF.

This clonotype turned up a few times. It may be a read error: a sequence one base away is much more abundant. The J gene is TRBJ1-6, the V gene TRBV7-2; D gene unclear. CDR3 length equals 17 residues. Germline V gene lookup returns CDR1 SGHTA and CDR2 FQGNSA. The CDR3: CASSLMVAGRGNSPLNF. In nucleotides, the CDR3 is TGTGCCAGCAGCTTAATGGTGGCGGGAAGAGGGAATTCACCCCTCAACTTT.

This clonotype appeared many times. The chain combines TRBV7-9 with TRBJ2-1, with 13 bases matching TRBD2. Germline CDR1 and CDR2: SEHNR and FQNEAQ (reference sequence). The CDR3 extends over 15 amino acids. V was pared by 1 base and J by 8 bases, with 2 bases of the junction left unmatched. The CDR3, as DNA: TGTGCCAGCAGCTTAGAAGGACTAGCGGGGGATGAGCAGTTCTTC. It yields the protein CASSLEGLAGDEQFF.

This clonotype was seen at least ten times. CDR3 nucleotide sequence: TGCAGTGCAGCGACACCGCCCACAGATACGCAGTATTTT. It encodes CSAATPPTDTQYF. The V call is TRBV20-1, the J call TRBJ2-3; D not certain. The CDR3 is made up of 13 amino acids. V lost 6 bases to trimming and J lost 2 bases, with 12 bases between them. The germline V gene encodes CDR1 DFQATT and CDR2 SNEGSKA (reference sequence).

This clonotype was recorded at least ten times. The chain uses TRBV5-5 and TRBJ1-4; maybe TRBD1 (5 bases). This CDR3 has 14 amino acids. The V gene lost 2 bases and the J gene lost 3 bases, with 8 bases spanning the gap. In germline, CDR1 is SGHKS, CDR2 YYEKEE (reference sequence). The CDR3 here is CASSFQGSNEKLFF. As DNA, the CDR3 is TGTGCCAGCAGCTTTCAGGGTTCTAATGAAAAACTGTTTTTT. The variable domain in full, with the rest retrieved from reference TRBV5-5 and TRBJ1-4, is DAGVTQSPTHLIKTRGQQVTLRCSPISGHKSVSWYQQVLGQGPQFIFQYYEKEERGRGNFPDRFSARQFPNYSSELNVNALLLGDSALYLCASSFQGSNEKLFFGSGTQLSVL.

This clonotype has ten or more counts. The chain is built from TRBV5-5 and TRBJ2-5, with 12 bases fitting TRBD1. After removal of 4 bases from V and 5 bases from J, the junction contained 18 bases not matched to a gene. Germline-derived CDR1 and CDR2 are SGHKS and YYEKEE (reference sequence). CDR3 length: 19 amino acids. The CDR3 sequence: CASSIGQLLGQGASETQYF. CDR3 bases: TGTGCCAGCAGCATAGGCCAGCTTCTGGGACAGGGGGCCTCTGAGACCCAGTACTTC.

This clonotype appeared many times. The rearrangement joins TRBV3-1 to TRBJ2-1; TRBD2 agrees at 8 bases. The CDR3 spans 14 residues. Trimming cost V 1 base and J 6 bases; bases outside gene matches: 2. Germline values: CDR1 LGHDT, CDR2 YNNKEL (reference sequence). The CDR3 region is CASSQVAGGNEQFF. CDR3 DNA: TGTGCCAGCAGCCAAGTGGCGGGGGGCAATGAGCAGTTCTTC.

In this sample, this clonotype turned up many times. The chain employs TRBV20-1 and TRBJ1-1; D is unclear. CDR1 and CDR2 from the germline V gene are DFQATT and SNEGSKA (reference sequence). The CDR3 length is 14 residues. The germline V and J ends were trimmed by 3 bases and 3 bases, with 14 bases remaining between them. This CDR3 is CSARQPGMDTEAFF. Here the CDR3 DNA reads TGCAGTGCTAGGCAGCCGGGAATGGACACTGAAGCTTTCTTT.

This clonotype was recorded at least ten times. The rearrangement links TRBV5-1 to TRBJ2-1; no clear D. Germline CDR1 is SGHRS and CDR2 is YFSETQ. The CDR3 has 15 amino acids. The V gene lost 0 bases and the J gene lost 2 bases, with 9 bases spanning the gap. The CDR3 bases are TGCGCCAGCAGCTTGGGGCGGAAGACCTACAATGAGCAGTTCTTC. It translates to CASSLGRKTYNEQFF.

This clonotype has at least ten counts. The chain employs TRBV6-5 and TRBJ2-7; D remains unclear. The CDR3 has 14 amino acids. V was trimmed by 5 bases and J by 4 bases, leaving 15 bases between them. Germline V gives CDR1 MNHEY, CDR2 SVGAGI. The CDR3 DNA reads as TGTGCCAGCAGTGCTTCACGGGTACCGTACGAGCAGTACTTC. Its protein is CASSASRVPYEQYF.

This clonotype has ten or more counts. The CDR3, as DNA: TGTGCCACCAGCAGAACGGCCCCCGAAGGGAACGAGCAGTACTTC. It codes for CATSRTAPEGNEQYF. The V and J genes are TRBV15 and TRBJ2-7; D gene uncertain. This CDR3 region has 15 residues. Germline loops: CDR1 LNHNV, CDR2 YYDKDF (reference sequence). V lost 2 bases to trimming and J lost 5 bases, with 16 bases between them.

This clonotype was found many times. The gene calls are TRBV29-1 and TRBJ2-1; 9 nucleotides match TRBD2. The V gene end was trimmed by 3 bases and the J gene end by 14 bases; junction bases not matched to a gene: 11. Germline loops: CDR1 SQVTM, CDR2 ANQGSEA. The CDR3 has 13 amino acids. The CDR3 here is CSVDLGLAGLEFF. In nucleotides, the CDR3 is TGCAGCGTTGACCTGGGACTAGCTGGATTGGAGTTCTTC.

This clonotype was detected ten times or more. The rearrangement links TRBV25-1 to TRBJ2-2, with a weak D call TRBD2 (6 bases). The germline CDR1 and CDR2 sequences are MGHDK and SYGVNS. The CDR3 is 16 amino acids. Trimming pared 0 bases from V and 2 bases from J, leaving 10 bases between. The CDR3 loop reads CASSEYRESNTGELFF. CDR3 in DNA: TGTGCCAGCAGTGAATATCGGGAGAGTAACACCGGGGAGCTGTTTTTT.

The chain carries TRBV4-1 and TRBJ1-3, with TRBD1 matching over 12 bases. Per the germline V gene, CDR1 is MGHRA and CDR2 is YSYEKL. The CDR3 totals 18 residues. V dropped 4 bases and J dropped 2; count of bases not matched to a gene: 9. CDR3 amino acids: CASSRDRGLWSTGNTIYF. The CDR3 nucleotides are TGCGCCAGCAGCCGGGACAGGGGGCTATGGAGCACTGGAAACACCATATATTTT.

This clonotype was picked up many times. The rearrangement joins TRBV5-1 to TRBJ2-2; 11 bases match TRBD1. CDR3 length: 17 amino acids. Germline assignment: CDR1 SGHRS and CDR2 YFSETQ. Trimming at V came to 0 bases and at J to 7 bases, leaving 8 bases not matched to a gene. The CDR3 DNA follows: TGCGCCAGCAGCTTGGATGGACAGGGGGCCGGAGGCGGGGAGCTGTTTTTT. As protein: CASSLDGQGAGGGELFF.

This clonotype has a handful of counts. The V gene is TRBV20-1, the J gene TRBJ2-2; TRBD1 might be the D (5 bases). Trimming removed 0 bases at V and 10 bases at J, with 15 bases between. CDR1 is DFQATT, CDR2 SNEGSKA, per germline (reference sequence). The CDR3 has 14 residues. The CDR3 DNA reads TGCAGTGCTAGAGAAGGGGTTTTGGCCGTGGAGCTGTTTTTT. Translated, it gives CSAREGVLAVELFF.

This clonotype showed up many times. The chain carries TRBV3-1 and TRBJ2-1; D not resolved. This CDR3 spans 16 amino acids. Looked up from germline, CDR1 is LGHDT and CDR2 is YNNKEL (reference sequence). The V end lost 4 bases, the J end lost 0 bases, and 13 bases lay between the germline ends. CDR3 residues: CASSRDPLSSYNEQFF. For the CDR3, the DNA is TGTGCCAGCAGCCGCGACCCTCTTAGCTCCTACAATGAGCAGTTCTTC.

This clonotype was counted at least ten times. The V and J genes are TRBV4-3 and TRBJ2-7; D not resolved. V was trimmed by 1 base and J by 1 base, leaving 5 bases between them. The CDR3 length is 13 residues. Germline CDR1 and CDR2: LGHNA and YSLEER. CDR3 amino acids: CASSQGVSYEQYF. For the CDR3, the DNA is TGCGCCAGCAGCCAAGGAGTATCCTACGAGCAGTACTTC.

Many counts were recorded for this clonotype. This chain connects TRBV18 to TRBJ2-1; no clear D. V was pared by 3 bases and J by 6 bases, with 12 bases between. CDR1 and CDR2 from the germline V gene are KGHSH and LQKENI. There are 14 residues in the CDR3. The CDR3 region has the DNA TGTGCCAGCTCACCCTTGAGTCGCGGCAATGAGCAGTTCTTC. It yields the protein CASSPLSRGNEQFF.

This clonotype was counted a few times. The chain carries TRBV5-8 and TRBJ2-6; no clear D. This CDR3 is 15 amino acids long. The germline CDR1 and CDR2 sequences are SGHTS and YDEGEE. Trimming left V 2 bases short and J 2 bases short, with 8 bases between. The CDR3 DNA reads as TGTGCCAGCAGCTTTCCTGGGGCTGGGGCCAACGTCCTGACTTTC. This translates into CASSFPGAGANVLTF. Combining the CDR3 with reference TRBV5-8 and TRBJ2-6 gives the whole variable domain EAGVTQSPTHLIKTRGQQATLRCSPISGHTSVYWYQQALGLGLQFLLWYDEGEERNRGNFPPRFSGRQFPNYSSELNVNALELEDSALYLCASSFPGAGANVLTFGAGSRLTVL.

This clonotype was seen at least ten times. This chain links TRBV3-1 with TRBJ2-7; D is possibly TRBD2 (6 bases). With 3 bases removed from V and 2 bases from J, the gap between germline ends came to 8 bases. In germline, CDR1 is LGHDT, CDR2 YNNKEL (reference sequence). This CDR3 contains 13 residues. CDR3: CASSQEGTYEQYF. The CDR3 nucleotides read TGTGCCAGCAGCCAGGAGGGAACCTACGAGCAGTACTTC.

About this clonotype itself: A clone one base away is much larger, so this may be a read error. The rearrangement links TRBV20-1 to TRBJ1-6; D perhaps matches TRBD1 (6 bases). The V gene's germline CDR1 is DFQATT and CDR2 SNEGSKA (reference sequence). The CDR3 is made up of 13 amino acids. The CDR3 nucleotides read TGCAGTGATAGACAGGCAGGATATTCACCCCTCCACTTT. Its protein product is CSDRQAGYSPLHF.